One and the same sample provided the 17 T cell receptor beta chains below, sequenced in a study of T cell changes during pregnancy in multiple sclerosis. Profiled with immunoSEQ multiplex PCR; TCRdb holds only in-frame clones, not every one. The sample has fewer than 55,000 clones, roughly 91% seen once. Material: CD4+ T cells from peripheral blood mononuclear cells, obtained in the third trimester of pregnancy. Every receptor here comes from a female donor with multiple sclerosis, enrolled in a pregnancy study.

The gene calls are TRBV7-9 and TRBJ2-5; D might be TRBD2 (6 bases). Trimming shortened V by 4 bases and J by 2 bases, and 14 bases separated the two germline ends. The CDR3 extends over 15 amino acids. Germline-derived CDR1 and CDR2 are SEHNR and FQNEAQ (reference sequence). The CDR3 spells CASSWGGATQETQYF. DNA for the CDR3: TGTGCCAGCAGCTGGGGAGGAGCGACGCAAGAGACCCAGTACTTC. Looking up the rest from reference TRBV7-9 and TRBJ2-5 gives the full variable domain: DTGVSQNPRHKITKRGQNVTFRCDPISEHNRLYWYRQTLGQGPEFLTYFQNEAQLEKSRLLSDRFSAERPKGSFSTLEIQRTEQGDSAMYLCASSWGGATQETQYFGPGTRLLVL.

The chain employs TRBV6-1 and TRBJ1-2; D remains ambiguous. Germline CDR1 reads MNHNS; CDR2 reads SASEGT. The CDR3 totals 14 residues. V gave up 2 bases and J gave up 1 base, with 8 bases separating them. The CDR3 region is CASSEYTDNYGYTF. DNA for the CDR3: TGTGCCAGCAGTGAATATACAGATAACTATGGCTACACCTTC.

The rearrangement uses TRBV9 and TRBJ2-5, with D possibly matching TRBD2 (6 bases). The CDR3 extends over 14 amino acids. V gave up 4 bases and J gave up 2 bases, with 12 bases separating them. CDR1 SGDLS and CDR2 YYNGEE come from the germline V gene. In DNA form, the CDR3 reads TGTGCCAGCAGCTTGGGACTCACACAAGAGACCCAGTACTTC. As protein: CASSLGLTQETQYF.

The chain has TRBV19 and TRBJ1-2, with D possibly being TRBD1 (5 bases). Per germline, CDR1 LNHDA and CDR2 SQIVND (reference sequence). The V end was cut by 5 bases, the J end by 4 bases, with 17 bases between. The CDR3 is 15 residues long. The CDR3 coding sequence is TGTGCCAGTAGTCCTGGGGCCCGGGAGGGCTATGGCTACACCTTC. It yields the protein CASSPGAREGYGYTF. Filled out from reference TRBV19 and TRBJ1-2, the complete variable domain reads DGGITQSPKYLFRKEGQNVTLSCEQNLNHDAMYWYRQDPGQGLRLIYYSQIVNDFQKGDIAEGYSVSREKKESFPLTVTSAQKNPTAFYLCASSPGAREGYGYTFGSGTRLTVV.

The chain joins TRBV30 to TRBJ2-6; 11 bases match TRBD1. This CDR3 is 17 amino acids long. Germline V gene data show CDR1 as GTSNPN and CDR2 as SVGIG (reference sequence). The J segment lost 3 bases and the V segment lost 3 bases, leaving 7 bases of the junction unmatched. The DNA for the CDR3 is TGTGCCTGGAGCGGACAGGGGGCGCAGTATGGGGCCAACGTCCTGACTTTC. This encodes CAWSGQGAQYGANVLTF.

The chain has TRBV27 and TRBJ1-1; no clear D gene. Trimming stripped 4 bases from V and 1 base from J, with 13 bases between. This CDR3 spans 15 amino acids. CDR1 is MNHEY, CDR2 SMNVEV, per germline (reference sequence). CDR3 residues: CASSSLEAENTEAFF. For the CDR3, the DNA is TGTGCCAGCAGTTCCCTAGAGGCGGAGAACACTGAAGCTTTCTTT.

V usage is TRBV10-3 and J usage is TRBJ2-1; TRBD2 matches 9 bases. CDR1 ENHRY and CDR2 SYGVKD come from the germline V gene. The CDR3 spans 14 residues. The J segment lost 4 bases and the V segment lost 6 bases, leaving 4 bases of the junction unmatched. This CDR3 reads CAIRLAGSYNEQFF. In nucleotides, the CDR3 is TGTGCCATCAGGCTAGCGGGGTCGTACAATGAGCAGTTCTTC.

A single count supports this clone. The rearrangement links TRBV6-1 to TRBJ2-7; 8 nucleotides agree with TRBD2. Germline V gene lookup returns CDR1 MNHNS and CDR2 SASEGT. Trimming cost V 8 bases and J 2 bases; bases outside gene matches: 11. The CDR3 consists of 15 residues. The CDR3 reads CASGRGGPGAYEQYF. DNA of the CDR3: TGTGCCAGCGGTCGCGGGGGGCCAGGGGCCTACGAGCAGTACTTC.

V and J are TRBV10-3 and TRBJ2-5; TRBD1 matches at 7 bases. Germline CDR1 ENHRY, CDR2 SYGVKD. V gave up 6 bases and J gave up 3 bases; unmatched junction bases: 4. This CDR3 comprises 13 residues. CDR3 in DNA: TGTGCCATCAGCACGGACAGGAAAGAGACCCAGTACTTC. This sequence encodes CAISTDRKETQYF.

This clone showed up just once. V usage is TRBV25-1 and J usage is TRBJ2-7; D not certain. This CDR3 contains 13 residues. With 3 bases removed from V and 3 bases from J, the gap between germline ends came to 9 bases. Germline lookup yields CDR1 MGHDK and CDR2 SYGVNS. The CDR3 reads CASSELGSYEQYF. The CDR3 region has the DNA TGTGCCAGCAGTGAGCTTGGCAGCTACGAGCAGTACTTC.

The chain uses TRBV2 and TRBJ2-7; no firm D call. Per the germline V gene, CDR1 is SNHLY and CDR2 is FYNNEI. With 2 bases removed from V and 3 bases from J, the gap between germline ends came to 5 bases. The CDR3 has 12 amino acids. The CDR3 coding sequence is TGTGCCAGCAGTGAAACTGGCTACGAGCAGTACTTC. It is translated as CASSETGYEQYF.

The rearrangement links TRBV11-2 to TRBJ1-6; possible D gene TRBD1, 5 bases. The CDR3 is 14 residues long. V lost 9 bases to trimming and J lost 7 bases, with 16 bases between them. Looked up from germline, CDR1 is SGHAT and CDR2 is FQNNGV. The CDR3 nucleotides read TGTGCCAGTGCCCGGGGCGGGAGAAATTCACCCCTCCACTTT. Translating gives CASARGGRNSPLHF.

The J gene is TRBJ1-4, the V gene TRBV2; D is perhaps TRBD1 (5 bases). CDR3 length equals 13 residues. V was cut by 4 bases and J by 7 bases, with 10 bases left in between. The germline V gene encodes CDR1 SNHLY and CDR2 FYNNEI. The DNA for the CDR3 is TGTGCCAGCAGTGGCAAGGGGTTTGAAAAACTGTTTTTT. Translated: CASSGKGFEKLFF.

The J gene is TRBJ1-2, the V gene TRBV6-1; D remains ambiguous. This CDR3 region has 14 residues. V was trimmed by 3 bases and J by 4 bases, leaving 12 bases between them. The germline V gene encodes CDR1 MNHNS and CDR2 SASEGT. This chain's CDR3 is CASSDRARSYGYTF. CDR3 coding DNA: TGTGCCAGCAGTGATCGTGCGAGGAGCTATGGCTACACCTTC.

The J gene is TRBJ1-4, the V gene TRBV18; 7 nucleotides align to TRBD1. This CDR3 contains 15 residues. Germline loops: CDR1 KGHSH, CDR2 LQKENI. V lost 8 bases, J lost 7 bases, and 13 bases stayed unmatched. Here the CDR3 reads CASTLKTGAGEKLFF. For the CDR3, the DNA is TGTGCCAGCACCTTAAAAACAGGGGCGGGTGAAAAACTGTTTTTT.

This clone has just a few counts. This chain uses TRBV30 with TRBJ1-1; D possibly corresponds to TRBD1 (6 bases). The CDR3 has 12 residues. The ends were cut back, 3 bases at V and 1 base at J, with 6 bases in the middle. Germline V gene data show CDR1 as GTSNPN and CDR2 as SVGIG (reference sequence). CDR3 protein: CAWRGQNTEAFF. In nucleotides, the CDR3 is TGTGCCTGGAGGGGACAGAACACTGAAGCTTTCTTT.

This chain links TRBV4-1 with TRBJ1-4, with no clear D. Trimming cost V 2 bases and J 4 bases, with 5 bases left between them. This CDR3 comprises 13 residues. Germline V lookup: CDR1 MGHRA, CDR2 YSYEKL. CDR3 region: CASSQTLNEKLFF. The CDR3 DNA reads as TGCGCCAGCAGCCAAACTCTTAATGAAAAACTGTTTTTT.